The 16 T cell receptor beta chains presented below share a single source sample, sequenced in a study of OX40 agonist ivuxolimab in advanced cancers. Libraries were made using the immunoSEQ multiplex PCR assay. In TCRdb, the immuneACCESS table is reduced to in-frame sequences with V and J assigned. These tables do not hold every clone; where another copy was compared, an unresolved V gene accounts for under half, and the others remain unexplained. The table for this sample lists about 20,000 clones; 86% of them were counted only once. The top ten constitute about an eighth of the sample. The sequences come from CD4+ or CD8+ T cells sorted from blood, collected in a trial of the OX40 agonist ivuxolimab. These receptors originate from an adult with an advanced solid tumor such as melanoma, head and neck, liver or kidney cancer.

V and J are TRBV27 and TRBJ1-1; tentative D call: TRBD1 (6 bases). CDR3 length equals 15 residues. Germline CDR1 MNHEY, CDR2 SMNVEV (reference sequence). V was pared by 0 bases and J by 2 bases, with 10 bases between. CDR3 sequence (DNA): TGTGCCAGCAGTTTATCTAAGGGGGTAAACACTGAAGCTTTCTTT. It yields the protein CASSLSKGVNTEAFF.

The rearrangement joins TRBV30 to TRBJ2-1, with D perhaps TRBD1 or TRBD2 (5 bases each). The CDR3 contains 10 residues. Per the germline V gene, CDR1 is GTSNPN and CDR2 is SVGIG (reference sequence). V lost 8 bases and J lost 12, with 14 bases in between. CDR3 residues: CATGSGLQFF. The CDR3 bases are TGTGCCACGGGGTCGGGGCTGCAGTTCTTC.

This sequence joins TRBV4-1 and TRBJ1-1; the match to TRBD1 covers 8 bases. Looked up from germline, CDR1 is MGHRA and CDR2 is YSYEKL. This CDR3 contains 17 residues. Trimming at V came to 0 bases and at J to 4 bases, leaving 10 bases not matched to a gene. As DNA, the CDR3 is TGCGCCAGCAGCCAAGATAGACCCCCAGGGGGCGTCACTGAAGCTTTCTTT. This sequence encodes CASSQDRPPGGVTEAFF.

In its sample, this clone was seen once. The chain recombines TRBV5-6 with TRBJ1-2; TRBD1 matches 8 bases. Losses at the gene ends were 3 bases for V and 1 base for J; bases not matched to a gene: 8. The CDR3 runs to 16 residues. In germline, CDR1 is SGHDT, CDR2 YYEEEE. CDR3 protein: CASSSRTGKSNYGYTF. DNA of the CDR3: TGTGCCAGCAGCTCCCGGACAGGGAAGAGTAACTATGGCTACACCTTC.

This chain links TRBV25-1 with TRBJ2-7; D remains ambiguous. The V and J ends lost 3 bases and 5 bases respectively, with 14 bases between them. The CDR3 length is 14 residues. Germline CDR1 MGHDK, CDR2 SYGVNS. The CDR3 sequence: CASSDWAEPHEQYF. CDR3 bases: TGTGCCAGCAGTGATTGGGCCGAGCCACACGAGCAGTACTTC.

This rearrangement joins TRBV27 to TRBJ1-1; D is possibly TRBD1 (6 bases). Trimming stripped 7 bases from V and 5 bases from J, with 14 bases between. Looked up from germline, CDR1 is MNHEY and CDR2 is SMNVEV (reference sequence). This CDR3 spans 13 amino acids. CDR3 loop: CASKLGGGTEAFF. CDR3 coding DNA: TGTGCCAGCAAGTTGGGGGGCGGGACTGAAGCTTTCTTT.

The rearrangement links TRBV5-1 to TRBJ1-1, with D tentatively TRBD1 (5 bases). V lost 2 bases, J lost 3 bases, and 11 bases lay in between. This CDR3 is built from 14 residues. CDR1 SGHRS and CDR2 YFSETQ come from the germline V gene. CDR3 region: CASSFQGPDTEAFF. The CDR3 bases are TGCGCCAGCAGCTTCCAGGGACCCGACACTGAAGCTTTCTTT.

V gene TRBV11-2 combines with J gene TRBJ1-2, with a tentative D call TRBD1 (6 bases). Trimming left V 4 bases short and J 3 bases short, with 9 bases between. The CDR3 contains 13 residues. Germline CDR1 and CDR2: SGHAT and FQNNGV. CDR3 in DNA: TGTGCCAGCAGCTACAGGGATGACTATGGCTACACCTTC. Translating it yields CASSYRDDYGYTF.

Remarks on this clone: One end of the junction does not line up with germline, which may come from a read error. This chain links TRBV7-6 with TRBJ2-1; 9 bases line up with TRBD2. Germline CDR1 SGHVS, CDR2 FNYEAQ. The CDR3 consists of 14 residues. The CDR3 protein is CASSLAGTYNEQFF. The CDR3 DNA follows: TGTGCCAGCAGCCTAGCGGGGACTTACAATGAGCAGTTCTTC.

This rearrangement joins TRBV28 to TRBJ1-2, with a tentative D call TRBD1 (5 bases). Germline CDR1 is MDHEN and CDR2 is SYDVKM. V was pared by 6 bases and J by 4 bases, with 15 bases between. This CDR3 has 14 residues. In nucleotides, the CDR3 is TGTGCCAGCAGCCATCGGGACTCCATCTATGGCTACACCTTC. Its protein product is CASSHRDSIYGYTF.

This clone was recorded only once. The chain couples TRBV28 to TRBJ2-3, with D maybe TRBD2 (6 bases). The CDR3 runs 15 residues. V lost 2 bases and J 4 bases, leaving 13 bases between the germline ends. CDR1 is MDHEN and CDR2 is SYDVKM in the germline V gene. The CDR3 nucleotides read TGTGCCAGCAGTTTAACACCCGGGACTCCAGATACGCAGTATTTT. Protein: CASSLTPGTPDTQYF.

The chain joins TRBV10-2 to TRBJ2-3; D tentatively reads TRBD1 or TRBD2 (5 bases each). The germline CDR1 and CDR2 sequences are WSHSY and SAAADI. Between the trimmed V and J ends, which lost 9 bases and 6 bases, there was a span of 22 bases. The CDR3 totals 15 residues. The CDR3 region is CASRGTGVGFDTQYF. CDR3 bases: TGCGCCAGTCGAGGGACCGGGGTAGGTTTCGATACGCAGTATTTT.

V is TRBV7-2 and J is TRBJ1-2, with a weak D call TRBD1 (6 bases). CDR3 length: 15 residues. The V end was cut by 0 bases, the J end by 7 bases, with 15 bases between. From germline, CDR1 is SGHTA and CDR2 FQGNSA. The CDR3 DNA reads TGTGCCAGCAGCTTAGCGGATGGGGGGCGCGCTGGCTACACCTTC. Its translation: CASSLADGGRAGYTF.

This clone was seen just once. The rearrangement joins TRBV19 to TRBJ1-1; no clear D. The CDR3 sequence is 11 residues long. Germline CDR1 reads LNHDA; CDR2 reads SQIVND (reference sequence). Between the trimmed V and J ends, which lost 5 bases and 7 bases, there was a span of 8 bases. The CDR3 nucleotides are TGTGCCAGTAGTGTGTCAGATGAAGCTTTCTTT. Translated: CASSVSDEAFF.

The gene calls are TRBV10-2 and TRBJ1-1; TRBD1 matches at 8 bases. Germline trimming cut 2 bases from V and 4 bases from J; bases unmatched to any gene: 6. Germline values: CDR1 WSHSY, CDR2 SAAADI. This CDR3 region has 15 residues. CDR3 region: CASSERQGPPTEAFF. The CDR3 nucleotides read TGCGCCAGCAGTGAGAGACAGGGGCCCCCCACTGAAGCTTTCTTT.

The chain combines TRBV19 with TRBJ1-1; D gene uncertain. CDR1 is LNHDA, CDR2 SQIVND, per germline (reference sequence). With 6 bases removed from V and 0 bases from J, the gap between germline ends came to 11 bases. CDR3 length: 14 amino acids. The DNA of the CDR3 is TGTGCCAGTAGCCCAGGATTACTGAACACTGAAGCTTTCTTT. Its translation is CASSPGLLNTEAFF.